These T cell receptor beta chains were read from a single sample in a study of beta chain features in type 1 diabetes. TCRdb keeps only in-frame clones here, not all; method: immunoSEQ multiplex PCR. The table has fewer than 400,000 clones, approximately 9.7% seen once. Sequenced: central memory CD4+ T cells from blood. These receptors all come from a young man with type 1 diabetes. Both conserved end residues are part of each CDR3. The D gene is left open where the match is weak. Expanded clones get a size class; other rows say once, few or many, or leave the size out.

j_call	cdr3_length	clone_size	d_call	v_call	cdr3_nt	cdr3_aa
TRBJ2-3	14	few	-	TRBV4-3	TGCGCCAGCAGCCAAGATGGTCGCACAGATACGCAGTATTTT	CASSQDGRTDTQYF
TRBJ2-7	14	few	-	TRBV7-8	TGTGCCAGCAGCTTGAGTGGACAATTTCTGGAGCAGTACTTC	CASSLSGQFLEQYF
TRBJ2-2	14	few	-	TRBV2	TGTGCCAGCAGTGCTGGGGGCGCGTCTGGGGAGCTGTTTTTT	CASSAGGASGELFF
TRBJ1-2	13	many	-	TRBV30	TGTGCCTGGAGTGTGCAGGCCCCCTATGGCTACACCTTC	CAWSVQAPYGYTF
TRBJ2-2	16	-	-	TRBV11-2	TGTGCCAGCAGCTTAGATCTGACCGTCGGGGCCGGGGAGCTGTTTTTT	CASSLDLTVGAGELFF
TRBJ1-1	13	once	-	TRBV4-3	TGCGCCAGCAGCCAAGATGGAGACACTGAAGCTTTCTTT	CASSQDGDTEAFF
TRBJ1-2	12	few	-	TRBV30	TGTGCCTGGAGTAGATCGGACTATGGCTACACCTTC	CAWSRSDYGYTF
TRBJ2-7	11	many	-	TRBV7-2	TGTGCCACAAGCCCAGGGCTCGAGCAGTACTTC	CATSPGLEQYF
TRBJ1-2	16	few	TRBD1	TRBV18	TGTGCCAGCTCACCACTGACAGGGGGCGATAACTATGGCTACACCTTC	CASSPLTGGDNYGYTF
TRBJ2-7	15	few	TRBD1	TRBV11-2	TGTGCCAGCAGCTTTTCACCGGGACAGGGAGGCGAGCAGTACTTC	CASSFSPGQGGEQYF
TRBJ1-6	20	few	TRBD1	TRBV23-1	TGCGCCAGCAGTCAATCAGAGGGTAGTAGACGGGACAGGGATAATTCACCCCTCCACTTT	CASSQSEGSRRDRDNSPLHF
TRBJ1-1	13	few	TRBD1	TRBV6-1	TGTGCCAGCAGTAAAGCAGGGGGTACTGAAGCTTTCTTT	CASSKAGGTEAFF
TRBJ2-3	14	-	-	TRBV6-5	TGTGCCAGCAGTTACAACGCACTCGCCGATACGCAGTATTTT	CASSYNALADTQYF
TRBJ1-6	15	-	-	TRBV7-2	TGTGCCAGCAGCCCGGGGACAACCGATAATTCACCCCTCCACTTT	CASSPGTTDNSPLHF
TRBJ1-6	14	-	-	TRBV28	TGTGCCAGCAGTTTTGGGGGAAACCGCTCACCCCTCCACTTT	CASSFGGNRSPLHF
TRBJ2-7	13	few	TRBD1	TRBV5-1	TGCGCCAGCACCCCCCAGGACAGGGGAGCTCCTCTCTTC	CASTPQDRGAPLF
TRBJ2-1	16	-	TRBD2	TRBV7-2	TGTGCCAGCAGCCCGACTTTAGCGGGGGGGTACAATGAGCAGTTCTTC	CASSPTLAGGYNEQFF
TRBJ1-6	16	-	-	TRBV5-4	TGTGCCAGCCAACCCGGGGGGGCAGGGAATTACTCACCCCTCCACTTT	CASQPGGAGNYSPLHF
TRBJ2-5	17	-	TRBD2	TRBV27	TGTGCCAGCAGCCGAGGACTAGCGGGGGGGCGGCAAGAGACCCAGTACTTC	CASSRGLAGGRQETQYF
TRBJ2-4	15	few	TRBD2	TRBV30	TGTGCCTGGAGTGTACGCGGGGGGGCCGGGAACATTCAGTACTTC	CAWSVRGGAGNIQYF
TRBJ2-5	18	many	-	TRBV25-1	TGTGCCAGCAGTGAGCCCGGACAGGTCGGCGGGGGCCGGGAGACCCAGTACTTC	CASSEPGQVGGGRETQYF
TRBJ1-2	15	-	-	TRBV4-3	TGCGCCAGCAGCCACCCAACGGGGGGTAACTATGGCTACACCTTC	CASSHPTGGNYGYTF
TRBJ2-7	17	few	TRBD1	TRBV18	TGTGCCAGCTCACCACCCTCTGGAGAGGGGGCATCCTACGAGCAGTACTTC	CASSPPSGEGASYEQYF
TRBJ1-1	18	-	TRBD1	TRBV18	TGTGCCAGCTCACCAATTTTTCCGGGACAGGGGATGAACACTGAAGCTTTCTTT	CASSPIFPGQGMNTEAFF
TRBJ1-5	15	-	-	TRBV5-1	TGCGCCAGCAGGCTGGGGCTGGGCAGCAATCAGCCCCAGCATTTT	CASRLGLGSNQPQHF
TRBJ1-4	14	-	-	TRBV5-4	TGTGCCAGCACGAGCCGGGACTCAAATGAAAAACTGTTTTTT	CASTSRDSNEKLFF
TRBJ2-1	14	-	-	TRBV19	TGTGCCAGTAGTATAAGGTTCTTGTGGGTTGAGCAGTTCTTC	CASSIRFLWVEQFF
TRBJ2-4	14	-	-	TRBV19	TGTGCCAGTAGTCCCCCGCATGGGAAAAACATTCAGTACTTC	CASSPPHGKNIQYF
TRBJ2-7	12	-	-	TRBV29-1	TGCAGCGTTGGGGAAGGGGGCTACGAGCAGTACTTC	CSVGEGGYEQYF
TRBJ1-2	14	-	-	TRBV29-1	TGCAGCGTTGGGACGGGCCTCCGTAGGGATGGCTACACCTTC	CSVGTGLRRDGYTF
TRBJ1-1	12	-	-	TRBV29-1	TGCAGCGTTGAAAACTCGCCTACTGAAGCTTTCTTT	CSVENSPTEAFF
TRBJ1-1	14	-	-	TRBV6-5	TGTGCCAGCAGTTACTCACCGCTGAACACTGAAGCTTTCTTT	CASSYSPLNTEAFF
TRBJ1-2	14	-	TRBD1	TRBV28	TGTGCCAGCAGCCGGACAGGGGGTGGCTATGGCTACACCTTC	CASSRTGGGYGYTF
TRBJ2-5	16	few	-	TRBV9	TGTGCCAGCAGCGTAGAAGCAGGACAGACGTGGGAGACCCAGTACTTC	CASSVEAGQTWETQYF
TRBJ1-5	13	-	-	TRBV19	TGTGCCAGTAGTCTGGGCTACAATCAGCCCCAGCATTTT	CASSLGYNQPQHF
TRBJ1-5	15	-	-	TRBV6-5	TGTGCCAGCAGTTACTCGGCAGGGGGCAATCAGCCCCAGCATTTT	CASSYSAGGNQPQHF